The 32 T cell receptor beta chains below all came from one sample that was sequenced in a study of shared clonotypes between healthy human individuals. Profiled with immunoSEQ multiplex PCR; TCRdb holds only in-frame clones, not every one. The table lists about 770,000 clones, about two thirds of them singletons. Sequenced input: memory CD4+ T cells sorted from blood. Described subset: CD45RA-negative fraction. All receptors derive from a young woman in good health.

The CDR3 sequence is CASSQTLSATQYF. In DNA form, the CDR3 reads TGTGCCAGCAGCCAAACTCTTAGTGCAACCCAGTACTTC. V usage is TRBV7-8 and J usage is TRBJ2-5; D is unresolved. V lost 5 bases, J lost 8 bases, and 15 bases lay in between. The CDR3 totals 13 residues. The germline CDR1 and CDR2 sequences are SGHVS and FQNEAQ.

This chain connects TRBV6-5 to TRBJ1-4, with 7 positions matching TRBD1. J was trimmed by 8 bases and V by 7 bases; bases with no gene match: 13. Germline CDR1 and CDR2: MNHEY and SVGAGI. This CDR3 region has 15 residues. In nucleotides, the CDR3 is TGTGCCAGCAAACGGACCAGGGGGTGGTTGGAAAAACTGTTTTTT. Its protein product is CASKRTRGWLEKLFF.

The rearrangement uses TRBV28 and TRBJ2-5; possibly TRBD2 for D (5 bases). Trimming left V 5 bases short and J 6 bases short, with 16 bases between. The CDR3 covers 14 residues. Germline V gene sequence: CDR1 MDHEN, CDR2 SYDVKM. Written as DNA, the CDR3 is TGTGCCAGCAGTCTAAATGAAGAGCGGCAGACCCAGTACTTC. Translated, it gives CASSLNEERQTQYF.

The chain carries TRBV11-2 and TRBJ2-3; D perhaps matches TRBD2 (6 bases). Germline CDR1 reads SGHAT; CDR2 reads FQNNGV. Trimming took 0 bases from V and 4 from J, leaving 17 bases between them. This CDR3 region has 17 residues. CDR3 amino acids: CASSLDNSGLPPDTQYF. As DNA, the CDR3 is TGTGCCAGCAGCTTAGATAACAGCGGGCTACCCCCAGATACGCAGTATTTT.

Written as DNA, the CDR3 is TGTGCCAGCAGAGGCGGGGTCAGCACAGATACGCAGTATTTT. As protein: CASRGGVSTDTQYF. V usage is TRBV27 and J usage is TRBJ2-3, with a weak D call TRBD2 (6 bases). The V and J ends lost 6 bases and 0 bases respectively, with 10 bases between them. The CDR3 sequence is 14 residues long. Germline CDR1 and CDR2: MNHEY and SMNVEV (reference sequence).

The count of this clone is one. One end of the junction is discordant with germline, which a read error may explain. The chain is built from TRBV18 and TRBJ2-7, with 8 bases matching TRBD2. The CDR3 extends over 13 amino acids. Germline V gene lookup returns CDR1 KGHSH and CDR2 LQKENI. The CDR3 sequence is CASSRGDQGLEHF. The CDR3 bases are TGTGCCAGCTCAAGGGGGGATCAGGGACTAGAGCACTTC.

V is TRBV9 and J is TRBJ2-1, with 14 nucleotides matching TRBD2. CDR3 length: 16 amino acids. J gave up 8 bases and V 5 bases, and 9 bases lay outside the gene matches. Germline CDR1 is SGDLS and CDR2 is YYNGEE. CDR3 sequence: CASRTGTSGRYHEQFF. The DNA of the CDR3 is TGTGCCAGCAGAACGGGGACTAGCGGGAGATACCATGAGCAGTTCTTC.

This clone showed up just a few times. This rearrangement joins TRBV5-1 to TRBJ2-3; TRBD2 agrees at 13 bases. Germline-derived CDR1 and CDR2 are SGHRS and YFSETQ. V gave up 5 bases and J gave up 4 bases; unmatched junction bases: 4. CDR3 length equals 15 residues. The CDR3 protein is CASSPGLAGADTQYF. In nucleotides, the CDR3 is TGCGCCAGCAGTCCAGGACTAGCGGGAGCAGATACGCAGTATTTT.

V gene TRBV5-5 combines with J gene TRBJ1-3; 7 bases line up with TRBD1. In germline, CDR1 is SGHKS, CDR2 YYEKEE (reference sequence). Trimming removed 4 bases from V and 3 bases from J; junction bases left unmatched: 7. The CDR3 loop spans 15 amino acids. CDR3 in DNA: TGTGCCAGCAGCGGACAGGCCTCCAATGGAAACACCATATATTTT. The encoded protein is CASSGQASNGNTIYF.

This sequence joins TRBV18 and TRBJ2-5, with TRBD1 matching over 7 bases. The CDR3 is 13 amino acids. After removal of 3 bases from V and 9 bases from J, the junction contained 7 bases not matched to a gene. Germline assignment: CDR1 KGHSH and CDR2 LQKENI. In nucleotides, the CDR3 is TGTGCCAGCTCACCTAGACAGGGAAGGGCCCAGTACTTC. Its protein product is CASSPRQGRAQYF.

The chain uses TRBV9 and TRBJ1-4; TRBD1 matches 7 bases. The CDR3 consists of 17 residues. Germline V gene data show CDR1 as SGDLS and CDR2 as YYNGEE. Unmatched junction bases numbered 10, after V lost 0 bases and J lost 5 bases. Here the CDR3 DNA reads TGTGCCAGCAGCGTAGAGATCCCCGGGGACAGCAATGAAAAACTGTTTTTT. Its translation is CASSVEIPGDSNEKLFF.

The chain is built from TRBV7-9 and TRBJ1-2; TRBD1 is a possible D gene (6 bases). Germline V gene data show CDR1 as SEHNR and CDR2 as FQNEAQ (reference sequence). V lost 8 bases, J lost 6 bases, and 16 bases lay in between. CDR3 size: 13 residues. CDR3: CASSSGGPNGYTF. In nucleotides, the CDR3 is TGTGCCAGCTCCTCGGGGGGGCCGAATGGCTACACCTTC.

The chain recombines TRBV11-2 with TRBJ1-3; 7 bases are shared with TRBD1. V shed 5 bases and J 5 bases; nucleotides not matched to a gene: 15. This CDR3 spans 17 amino acids. From germline, CDR1 is SGHAT and CDR2 FQNNGV. Here the CDR3 DNA reads TGTGCCAGCAGCCTATCCGGGACAGAAACTTTGAGAAACACCATATATTTT. Amino acid sequence: CASSLSGTETLRNTIYF.

The chain has TRBV28 and TRBJ1-2; 10 bases agree with TRBD1. Germline-derived CDR1 and CDR2 are MDHEN and SYDVKM. The CDR3 consists of 13 residues. With V trimmed by 6 bases and J by 7 bases, 5 bases remained unmatched. The CDR3 reads CASRTGGVGGYTF. The CDR3 DNA reads as TGTGCCAGCAGGACAGGGGGCGTAGGTGGCTACACCTTC.

The chain combines TRBV7-9 with TRBJ2-2; D might be TRBD2 (5 bases). Trimming stripped 4 bases from V and 4 bases from J, with 10 bases between. The germline V gene encodes CDR1 SEHNR and CDR2 FQNEAQ (reference sequence). This CDR3 spans 14 amino acids. CDR3 DNA sequence: TGTGCCAGCAGCTCAGCGGTACCCACCGGGGAGCTGTTTTTT. It specifies CASSSAVPTGELFF.

On this clone: One junction end does not reproduce the germline sequence, and a read error may be involved. This sequence joins TRBV11-3 and TRBJ2-1; 8 positions agree with TRBD1. The CDR3 extends over 12 amino acids. Germline V gene data show CDR1 as SGHNT and CDR2 as YENEEA. The chain's CDR3 is CASSFGQGDQIF. DNA for the CDR3: TGTGCCAGCAGCTTCGGACAGGGCGACCAGATCTTC. Variable domain in full (rest from reference TRBV11-3 and TRBJ2-1): EAGVVQSPRYKIIEKKQPVAFWCNPISGHNTLYWYLQNLGQGPELLIRYENEEAVDDSQLPKDRFSAERLKGVDSTLKIQPAELGDSAVYLCASSFGQGDQIFGPGTRLTVL.

This clone was detected only once. The chain carries TRBV28 and TRBJ2-6, with D uncertain. V shed 2 bases and J shed 4 bases, with 9 bases lying between them. The CDR3 runs 15 residues. CDR1 MDHEN and CDR2 SYDVKM come from the germline V gene. CDR3 in amino acids: CASSLGRSGANVLTF. The DNA for the CDR3 is TGTGCCAGCAGTTTAGGCAGGTCAGGGGCCAACGTCCTGACTTTC.

The sample holds one count of this clone. The chain has TRBV7-9 and TRBJ2-5; the D is unclear. V gave up 4 bases and J gave up 7 bases, with 10 bases separating them. Germline V CDR1 and CDR2: SEHNR, FQNEAQ (reference sequence). This CDR3 has 12 residues. CDR3 sequence reads: CASSSSSWTQYF. The CDR3, as DNA: TGTGCCAGCAGCTCCTCCAGCTGGACCCAGTACTTC. Variable domain in full (rest from reference TRBV7-9 and TRBJ2-5): DTGVSQNPRHKITKRGQNVTFRCDPISEHNRLYWYRQTLGQGPEFLTYFQNEAQLEKSRLLSDRFSAERPKGSFSTLEIQRTEQGDSAMYLCASSSSSWTQYFGPGTRLLVL.

The V and J genes are TRBV4-1 and TRBJ2-1; 9 bases align to TRBD2. Trimming took 0 bases from V and 9 from J; bases not matched to a gene: 6. This CDR3 spans 15 amino acids. The germline V gene encodes CDR1 MGHRA and CDR2 YSYEKL. DNA for the CDR3: TGCGCCAGCAGCCAAGAGGCTAGCGGGATTGTTGAGCAGTTCTTC. Translation gives CASSQEASGIVEQFF.

This clone was seen repeatedly, ten times or more. The genes are TRBV6-4 and TRBJ2-2, with 9 bases fitting TRBD1. This CDR3 region has 15 residues. After removal of 8 bases from V and 3 bases from J, the junction contained 7 bases not matched to a gene. Looked up from germline, CDR1 is MRHNA and CDR2 is SNTAGT. CDR3 nucleotide sequence: TGTGCCAGCGCCCCAGGGGACAGGGACACCGGGGAGCTGTTTTTT. Translating it yields CASAPGDRDTGELFF.

The V gene is TRBV5-1, the J gene TRBJ1-4; 9 positions agree with TRBD1. The CDR3 covers 16 residues. V was pared by 0 bases and J by 5 bases, with 5 bases of the junction left unmatched. Germline assignment: CDR1 SGHRS and CDR2 YFSETQ. In nucleotides, the CDR3 is TGCGCCAGCAGCTTGGTGGTGGGACAGGGAAATGAAAAACTGTTTTTT. Its protein product is CASSLVVGQGNEKLFF.

The V and J genes are TRBV2 and TRBJ1-3, with D perhaps TRBD1 (5 bases). V was trimmed by 7 bases and J by 0 bases, leaving 13 bases between them. CDR3 length: 15 amino acids. Per germline, CDR1 SNHLY and CDR2 FYNNEI. Here the CDR3 DNA reads TGTGCCAGCAACCAGCCGACAGACTCTGGAAACACCATATATTTT. This sequence encodes CASNQPTDSGNTIYF.

The chain joins TRBV25-1 to TRBJ2-7; TRBD1 aligns across 9 bases. The CDR3 contains 15 residues. Per the germline V gene, CDR1 is MGHDK and CDR2 is SYGVNS. With 7 bases clipped from V and 6 bases from J, the junction kept 13 bases outside the gene matches. The CDR3 region has the DNA TGTGCCAGCACCTCTCCGGGACAGGGTCCCCCCGAGCAGTACTTC. Its protein is CASTSPGQGPPEQYF.

The V gene is TRBV19, the J gene TRBJ1-3, with D possibly being TRBD1 (5 bases). The CDR3 has 15 amino acids. CDR1 and CDR2 from the germline V gene are LNHDA and SQIVND (reference sequence). V lost 5 bases and J 0 bases, leaving 11 bases between the germline ends. DNA for the CDR3: TGTGCCAGTAGTCCAGGGACCTTCTCTGGAAACACCATATATTTT. Protein sequence: CASSPGTFSGNTIYF.

The genes are TRBV5-5 and TRBJ2-6; D is uncertain. Per the germline V gene, CDR1 is SGHKS and CDR2 is YYEKEE (reference sequence). Deletions cut 4 bases from V and 0 bases from J, with 11 bases between. The CDR3 runs 16 residues. The DNA for the CDR3 is TGTGCCAGCAGCCCCTCTCGGGTCTCTGGGGCCAACGTCCTGACTTTC. Translated, it gives CASSPSRVSGANVLTF.

As to this clone: This CDR3 is also generated by other DNA sequences in the sample. The chain uses TRBV29-1 and TRBJ2-2; 7 bases map to TRBD1. Unmatched junction bases numbered 5, after V lost 6 bases and J lost 4 bases. The CDR3 is made up of 13 amino acids. The germline V gene encodes CDR1 SQVTM and CDR2 ANQGSEA. The CDR3 coding sequence is TGCAGCGTCGATTCAGGGGGCACCGGGGAGCTGTTTTTT. It translates to CSVDSGGTGELFF.

The V gene is TRBV7-2, the J gene TRBJ2-3; 10 bases are a match to TRBD2. After removal of 5 bases from V and 4 bases from J, the junction contained 9 bases not matched to a gene. The CDR3 is 16 amino acids. The germline V gene encodes CDR1 SGHTA and CDR2 FQGNSA. CDR3 sequence reads: CASSPLGLAFPDTQYF. DNA for the CDR3: TGTGCCAGCAGCCCATTGGGACTAGCGTTCCCAGATACGCAGTATTTT.

The chain links TRBV7-8 to TRBJ2-4; TRBD1 matches 9 bases. Trimming took 5 bases from V and 9 from J; bases not matched to a gene: 11. This CDR3 comprises 15 residues. The germline gives CDR1 SGHVS, CDR2 FQNEAQ. The CDR3 bases are TGTGCCAGCAGCGCATACTCCGGGACAGGGTCCATTCAGTACTTC. It yields the protein CASSAYSGTGSIQYF.

The genes are TRBV5-4 and TRBJ2-5; either TRBD1 or TRBD2 may supply D (5 bases each). The CDR3 loop spans 15 amino acids. Germline CDR1 is SGHNT and CDR2 is YYREEE (reference sequence). V was pared by 5 bases and J by 3 bases, with 17 bases between. As DNA, the CDR3 is TGTGCCAGCAGTACCGGGACCTCAATTAAAGAGACCCAGTACTTC. Translated, it gives CASSTGTSIKETQYF.

This chain uses TRBV27 with TRBJ1-1; 8 bases are shared with TRBD1. Trimming removed 2 bases from V and 5 bases from J; junction bases left unmatched: 7. The CDR3 sequence is 15 residues long. Germline V gives CDR1 MNHEY, CDR2 SMNVEV (reference sequence). The CDR3 bases are TGTGCCAGCAGTTTAATAACAGGGGGTGGGACTGAAGCTTTCTTT. It translates to CASSLITGGGTEAFF.

This sequence joins TRBV27 and TRBJ2-1; tentatively, D is TRBD2 (6 bases). Germline CDR1 MNHEY, CDR2 SMNVEV (reference sequence). CDR3 length: 17 residues. V lost 2 bases and J 4 bases, leaving 18 bases between the germline ends. The CDR3 reads CASSLRSPLARYNEQFF. The CDR3 bases are TGTGCCAGCAGTTTAAGATCGCCGCTAGCGAGGTACAATGAGCAGTTCTTC.

The chain links TRBV7-8 to TRBJ1-4, with 9 bases aligning to TRBD1. V gave up 5 bases and J gave up 1 base; unmatched junction bases: 11. CDR3 length equals 18 residues. Per the germline V gene, CDR1 is SGHVS and CDR2 is FQNEAQ. CDR3 loop: CASSRSDRGSQTNEKLFF. The CDR3 DNA reads TGTGCCAGCAGCAGATCGGACAGGGGCTCACAAACTAATGAAAAACTGTTTTTT.